Below are 21 T cell receptor beta chains sequenced from a single sample in a study of CD8+ T cells in alopecia areata. Documented treatment: oral pan-JAK inhibitor, 5-10 mg twice daily. The sequencing template was cDNA reverse transcribed from extracted RNA. Here immunoSEQ multiplex PCR was the method, and the copy in TCRdb shows in-frame clones only, minus some. The sample lists about 150,000 clones, less than 70% seen once, with around 15% in the top ten. This sample comprised CD8+ T cells sorted from blood, obtained at week 4, from a patient treated with tofacitinib. The receptors were gathered from a human donor with alopecia areata.

The chain joins TRBV7-9 to TRBJ2-1; D possibly corresponds to TRBD2 (6 bases). V was trimmed by 0 bases and J by 6 bases, leaving 12 bases between them. CDR1 is SEHNR, CDR2 FQNEAQ, per germline (reference sequence). The CDR3 covers 15 residues. The CDR3 here is CASSLASGESNEQFF. The DNA for the CDR3 is TGTGCCAGCAGCTTAGCTTCGGGGGAGTCCAATGAGCAGTTCTTC. Complete variable domain (other parts from reference TRBV7-9 and TRBJ2-1): DTGVSQNPRHKITKRGQNVTFRCDPISEHNRLYWYRQTLGQGPEFLTYFQNEAQLEKSRLLSDRFSAERPKGSFSTLEIQRTEQGDSAMYLCASSLASGESNEQFFGPGTRLTVL.

J is TRBJ2-4 and V is TRBV9; D unresolved. Germline CDR1 reads SGDLS; CDR2 reads YYNGEE. The CDR3 is 13 amino acids. Trimming shortened V by 4 bases and J by 5 bases, and 10 bases separated the two germline ends. The CDR3 spells CASSPRRENIQYF. CDR3 DNA sequence: TGTGCCAGCAGCCCCCGCCGGGAAAACATTCAGTACTTC.

The chain couples TRBV10-3 to TRBJ1-2, with TRBD1 as a possible D gene (6 bases). Trimming removed 3 bases from V and 8 bases from J, with 13 bases in between. The CDR3 runs 13 residues. In germline, CDR1 is ENHRY, CDR2 SYGVKD. The CDR3 loop is CAISDNRARGYTF. The CDR3 bases are TGTGCCATCAGTGATAACAGGGCTCGCGGCTACACCTTC.

This clone was recorded once. V and J are TRBV5-1 and TRBJ1-2; D ambiguous. The V gene's germline CDR1 is SGHRS and CDR2 YFSETQ. Deletions cut 1 base from V and 0 bases from J, with 7 bases between. CDR3 length equals 14 residues. CDR3: CASSLNPANYGYTF. Written as DNA, the CDR3 is TGCGCCAGCAGCTTGAATCCGGCTAACTATGGCTACACCTTC.

The chain has TRBV15 and TRBJ2-7, with 8 bases matching TRBD1. Unmatched junction bases numbered 8, after V lost 3 bases and J lost 4 bases. The CDR3 is 15 amino acids. Germline V lookup: CDR1 LNHNV, CDR2 YYDKDF (reference sequence). The DNA of the CDR3 is TGTGCCACCAGCAGTAATCTGGACAGGGTATACGAGCAGTACTTC. Residues: CATSSNLDRVYEQYF.

The chain links TRBV27 to TRBJ1-2; D may be TRBD1 (5 bases). CDR3 length: 15 residues. V was cut by 2 bases and J by 3 bases, with 13 bases left in between. The V gene's germline CDR1 is MNHEY and CDR2 SMNVEV (reference sequence). For the CDR3, the DNA is TGTGCCAGCAGTTTACGCCCGGGGACCCACTATGGCTACACCTTC. It is translated as CASSLRPGTHYGYTF.

On this clone itself: In the same sample, other DNA sequences code for this CDR3. The rearrangement joins TRBV5-1 to TRBJ2-1, with D possibly TRBD1 on 5 matching bases. The CDR3 extends over 13 amino acids. CDR1 SGHRS and CDR2 YFSETQ come from the germline V gene. V was pared by 1 base and J by 4 bases, with 6 bases between. The DNA for the CDR3 is TGCGCCAGCAGCTTGACAGGTTACAATGAGCAGTTCTTC. This translates into CASSLTGYNEQFF.

The chain employs TRBV5-6 and TRBJ1-6, with D uncertain. The CDR3 runs 13 residues. V shed 5 bases and J shed 5 bases, with 8 bases lying between them. The germline V gene has CDR1 SGHDT and CDR2 YYEEEE. The CDR3 nucleotides read TGTGCCAGCAGTTGGGGTGATAATTCACCCCTCCACTTT. Residues: CASSWGDNSPLHF.

The CDR3 DNA reads TGTGCCAGCAGTTACTCGACCCAGAACACCGGGGAGCTGTTTTTT. Amino acid sequence: CASSYSTQNTGELFF. The chain links TRBV6-5 to TRBJ2-2; D gene uncertain. Trimming removed 0 bases at V and 1 base at J, with 6 bases between. The germline V gene has CDR1 MNHEY and CDR2 SVGAGI. The CDR3 is 15 residues long.

The chain joins TRBV5-4 to TRBJ2-1; maybe TRBD1 (5 bases). CDR3 length equals 14 residues. Germline loops: CDR1 SGHNT, CDR2 YYREEE (reference sequence). V was trimmed by 0 bases and J by 7 bases, leaving 11 bases between them. The DNA of the CDR3 is TGTGCCAGCAGCTTGGGACAGCTCTCGAATGAGCAGTTCTTC. Protein: CASSLGQLSNEQFF.

This clone was recorded a few times. The V call is TRBV29-1, the J call TRBJ2-3; D gene uncertain. Germline V gene sequence: CDR1 SQVTM, CDR2 ANQGSEA. V shed 7 bases and J shed 5 bases, with 7 bases lying between them. CDR3 size: 10 residues. The CDR3 DNA is TGCAGCGCCCCTCAAGATACGCAGTATTTT. Residues: CSAPQDTQYF.

The chain uses TRBV9 and TRBJ2-1; D remains unclear. The germline V and J ends were trimmed by 3 bases and 6 bases, with 7 bases remaining between them. This CDR3 is 12 amino acids long. The germline CDR1 and CDR2 sequences are SGDLS and YYNGEE. CDR3 sequence (DNA): TGTGCCAGCAGCGCCCCCAGCAATGAGCAGTTCTTC. It is translated as CASSAPSNEQFF.

In this sample, this clone turned up a few times. The chain is built from TRBV19 and TRBJ2-3, with D possibly matching TRBD2 (5 bases). The CDR3 has 14 residues. The germline V gene has CDR1 LNHDA and CDR2 SQIVND (reference sequence). The V and J ends lost 7 bases and 3 bases respectively, with 14 bases between them. The CDR3 coding sequence is TGTGCCAGTACCCGAGGGTACGAGACAGATACGCAGTATTTT. It is translated as CASTRGYETDTQYF.

Many counts were recorded for this clone. Other DNA sequences of this sample code for an identical CDR3. The J gene is TRBJ2-2, the V gene TRBV6-4, with D hard to call. The CDR3 runs to 13 residues. The V gene's germline CDR1 is MRHNA and CDR2 SNTAGT. V was clipped by 3 bases and J by 5 bases, with 7 bases between them. The CDR3, as DNA: TGTGCCAGCAGTGAAAAAGGGACCGGGGAGCTGTTTTTT. Translation: CASSEKGTGELFF.

CDR3 DNA: TGCAGCGTTGCCTCGGCTAGCGGGCGGGAGACCCAGTACTTC. Its translation is CSVASASGRETQYF. This chain uses TRBV29-1 with TRBJ2-5; 8 bases match TRBD2. Looked up from germline, CDR1 is SQVTM and CDR2 is ANQGSEA. The V segment lost 4 bases and the J segment 5 bases; nucleotides outside the gene matches: 9. This CDR3 contains 14 residues. The full variable domain, completed using reference TRBV29-1 and TRBJ2-5, is SAVISQKPSRDICQRGTSLTIQCQVDSQVTMMFWYRQQPGQSLTLIATANQGSEATYESGFVIDKFPISRPNLTFSTLTVSNMSPEDSSIYLCSVASASGRETQYFGPGTRLLVL.

The CDR3 here is CASSATSYYGYTF. In nucleotides, the CDR3 is TGTGCCAGCAGTGCAACGTCCTACTATGGCTACACCTTC. The chain combines TRBV27 with TRBJ1-2; no clear D gene. CDR3 length: 13 amino acids. Germline CDR1 reads MNHEY; CDR2 reads SMNVEV (reference sequence). V lost 5 bases, J lost 3 bases, and 10 bases lay in between.

The genes are TRBV13 and TRBJ2-7; D is uncertain. This CDR3 has 15 amino acids. Germline CDR1 reads PRHDT; CDR2 reads FYEKMQ (reference sequence). V was pared by 0 bases and J by 2 bases, with 11 bases between. The CDR3 DNA reads as TGTGCCAGCAGCTTAGGGATGGGGATCGCCTACGAGCAGTACTTC. Translated, it gives CASSLGMGIAYEQYF.

This sequence joins TRBV7-9 and TRBJ2-5, with D tentatively TRBD2 (5 bases). This CDR3 is 14 amino acids long. Looked up from germline, CDR1 is SEHNR and CDR2 is FQNEAQ (reference sequence). V lost 10 bases to trimming and J lost 1 base, with 16 bases between them. The CDR3 nucleotides are TGTGCCATCCCAGGACCGGGGTTCCAAGAGACCCAGTACTTC. Translating gives CAIPGPGFQETQYF.

The chain uses TRBV29-1 and TRBJ1-2; the match to TRBD1 covers 9 bases. Germline V gives CDR1 SQVTM, CDR2 ANQGSEA. This CDR3 region has 16 residues. The junction had 11 bases not matched to a gene; V was cut back by 2 bases and J by 4 bases. The DNA for the CDR3 is TGCAGCGTTGAACAATTAGGGGACAGGGAGTTCTATGGCTACACCTTC. Protein sequence: CSVEQLGDREFYGYTF. Supplemented by reference TRBV29-1 and TRBJ1-2, the full variable domain reads SAVISQKPSRDICQRGTSLTIQCQVDSQVTMMFWYRQQPGQSLTLIATANQGSEATYESGFVIDKFPISRPNLTFSTLTVSNMSPEDSSIYLCSVEQLGDREFYGYTFGSGTRLTVV.

This chain connects TRBV5-1 to TRBJ1-5, with D possibly matching TRBD1 (6 bases). The V and J ends lost 2 bases and 4 bases respectively, with 10 bases between them. The CDR3 loop spans 14 amino acids. Per the germline V gene, CDR1 is SGHRS and CDR2 is YFSETQ. The CDR3 DNA is TGCGCCAGCAGCTTAGGGGACACAAATCAGCCCCAGCATTTT. Translating gives CASSLGDTNQPQHF.

DNA for the CDR3: TGCGCCAGCAGCTTGGACCCCGACAATGAGCAGTTCTTC. It yields the protein CASSLDPDNEQFF. The chain couples TRBV5-1 to TRBJ2-1; unclear D gene. CDR3 length: 13 residues. The germline V gene encodes CDR1 SGHRS and CDR2 YFSETQ. Trimming pared 0 bases from V and 5 bases from J, leaving 6 bases between. Combining the CDR3 with reference TRBV5-1 and TRBJ2-1 gives the whole variable domain KAGVTQTPRYLIKTRGQQVTLSCSPISGHRSVSWYQQTPGQGLQFLFEYFSETQRNKGNFPGRFSGRQFSNSRSEMNVSTLELGDSALYLCASSLDPDNEQFFGPGTRLTVL.